In this sample, the clone carrying this T cell receptor beta chain turned up once. The data were taken from a study of T cells in Graves' hyperthyroidism and ophthalmopathy. TCR beta CDR3 regions were amplified from RNA transcripts. A set of HTBI primers served as the primers for a first-round RT-PCR of the TCR CDR3. Using its own MiXCR run on the multiplex PCR reads, TCRdb lists one record per CDR3 protein. The sample has roughly 500,000 distinct CDR3 sequences, just over 45% seen once. This CDR3 spans 15 amino acids. V was clipped by 4 bases and J by 7 bases, with 16 bases between them. Germline V gene sequence: CDR1 SEHNR, CDR2 FQNEAQ (reference sequence).

The sample taken for sequencing was peripheral blood or thyroid tissue (not recorded which). The origin of this receptor is an adult woman with Graves' disease, either hyperthyroidism or ophthalmopathy (not recorded which). The chain couples TRBV7-9 to TRBJ1-4; possibly TRBD1 for D (5 bases). The chain's CDR3 is CASSSTGTASEKLFF. Here the CDR3 DNA reads TGTGCCAGCAGCTCCACCGGGACGGCAAGTGAAAAACTGTTTTTT.